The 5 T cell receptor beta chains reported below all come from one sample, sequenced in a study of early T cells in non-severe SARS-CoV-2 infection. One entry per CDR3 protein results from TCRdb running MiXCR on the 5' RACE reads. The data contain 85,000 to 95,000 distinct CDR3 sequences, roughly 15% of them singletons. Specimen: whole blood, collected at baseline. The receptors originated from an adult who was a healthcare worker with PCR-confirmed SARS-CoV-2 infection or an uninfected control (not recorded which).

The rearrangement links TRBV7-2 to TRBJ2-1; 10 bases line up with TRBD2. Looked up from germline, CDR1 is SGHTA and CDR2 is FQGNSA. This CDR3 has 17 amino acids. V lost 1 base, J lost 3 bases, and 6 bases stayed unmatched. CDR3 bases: TGTGCCAGCAGCTTAGGGCTAGCGGGAGCCTTCTACAATGAGCAGTTCTTC. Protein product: CASSLGLAGAFYNEQFF.

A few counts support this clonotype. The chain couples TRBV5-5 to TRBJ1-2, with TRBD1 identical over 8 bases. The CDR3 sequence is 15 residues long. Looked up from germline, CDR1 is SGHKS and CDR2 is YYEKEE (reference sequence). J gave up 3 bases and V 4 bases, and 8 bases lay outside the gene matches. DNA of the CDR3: TGTGCCAGCAGCCCTCCAGGGGGCTCTCACTATGGCTACACCTTC. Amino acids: CASSPPGGSHYGYTF.

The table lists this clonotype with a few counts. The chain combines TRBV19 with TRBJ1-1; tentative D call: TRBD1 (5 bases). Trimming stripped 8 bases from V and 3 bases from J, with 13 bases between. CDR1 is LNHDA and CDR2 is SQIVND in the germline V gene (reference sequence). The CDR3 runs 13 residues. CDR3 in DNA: TGTGCCAGTGGGAGGGGTCGGGACACTGAAGCTTTCTTT. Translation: CASGRGRDTEAFF.

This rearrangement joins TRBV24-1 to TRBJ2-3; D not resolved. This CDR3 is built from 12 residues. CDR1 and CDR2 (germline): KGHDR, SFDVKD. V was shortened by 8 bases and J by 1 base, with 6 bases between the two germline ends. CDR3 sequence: CATKGGTDTQYF. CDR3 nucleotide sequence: TGTGCCACCAAGGGCGGCACAGATACGCAGTATTTT.

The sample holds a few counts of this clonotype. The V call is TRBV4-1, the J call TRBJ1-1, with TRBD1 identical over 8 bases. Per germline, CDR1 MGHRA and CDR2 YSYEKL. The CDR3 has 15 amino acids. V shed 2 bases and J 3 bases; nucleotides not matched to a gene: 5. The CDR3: CASSQSGTGYTEAFF. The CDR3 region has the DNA TGCGCCAGCAGCCAATCCGGGACAGGCTACACTGAAGCTTTCTTT.